What follows describes a single TCR beta chain. Losses at the gene ends were 5 bases for V and 5 bases for J; bases not matched to a gene: 7. The CDR3 covers 14 residues. The germline V gene has CDR1 MNHEY and CDR2 SMNVEV (reference sequence). The data were obtained in a study of blood T cell repertoires in COVID-19. Assay: immunoSEQ multiplex PCR; the TCRdb copy retains only in-frame clones and omits some. The sample has approximately 210,000 clones; 75% to 85% are singletons. This clonotype was obtained from a man in his forties or fifties who had recovered from COVID-19. Sample: PBMCs or T cells enriched from blood (not recorded which). This chain uses TRBV27 with TRBJ2-7, with 9 bases identical to TRBD1. The CDR3 DNA follows: TGTGCCAGCAGTAGGGACAGGGAGGAGGACGAGCAGTACTTC. Translation gives CASSRDREEDEQYF.